Listed below are T cell receptor beta chains from one sample, sequenced in a study of response to subunit inactivated influenza vaccine. Each CDR3 protein is one row after TCRdb ran MiXCR on the RT-PCR reads. The profile shows some 540,000 distinct CDR3 sequences, approximately 22% of them singletons. This same sample was also taken into another study, of T cells expressing NK-cell markers.

Specimen: CD4+ T cells sorted from PBMCs, collected 11 to 12 days after vaccination. The receptors here all came from a man in his fifties who received an inactivated influenza vaccine. Each CDR3 is given with its conserved first and last residue. A D gene is named only where the DNA matches it firmly. Only some rows state a clone size, as once, few, many or a class for expanded clones.

J gene,V gene,clone size,D gene,CDR3 DNA,CDR3 protein
TRBJ1-5,TRBV20-1,few,-,TGCAGTGCTAGAGAGACGGGGAGTAATCAGCCCCAGCATTTT,CSARETGSNQPQHF
TRBJ2-3,TRBV24-1,-,-,TGTGCCACCAACCGGGACGTAGAAGATACGCAGTATTTT,CATNRDVEDTQYF
TRBJ2-3,TRBV10-1,-,TRBD1,TGCGCCAGCAGTGGGGTGGACAGGGCAAGGGATACGCAGTATTTT,CASSGVDRARDTQYF
TRBJ2-3,TRBV7-9,few,-,TGTGCCAGCAGCCCGACCGGAAGAAGAAACACAGATACGCAGTATTTT,CASSPTGRRNTDTQYF
TRBJ2-3,TRBV12-3/TRBV12-4,few,TRBD2,TGTGCCAGCAGTTTAGGACTAGCGGGGGTGGATACGCAGTATTTT,CASSLGLAGVDTQYF
TRBJ1-6,TRBV20-1,few,TRBD1,TGCAGTGCTAGAACAGGACAGGGGGAAGTTTCACCCCTCCACTTT,CSARTGQGEVSPLHF
TRBJ2-7,TRBV7-1,-,TRBD2,TGTGCCAGCAGCTCCACAGGGTTCGGATACTCTAGCGGGCGGATGCCTCTCTACGAGCAGTACTTC,CASSSTGFGYSSGRMPLYEQYF
TRBJ2-7,TRBV28,-,-,TGTGCCAGCAGTTTAGGTACAGGCCGGAGTAACGAGCAGTACTTC,CASSLGTGRSNEQYF
TRBJ2-1,TRBV20-1,-,-,TGCAGTGCTAGTGGACGGGGGAATGAGCAGTTCTTC,CSASGRGNEQFF
TRBJ2-1,TRBV7-6,-,-,TGTGCCAGCAGCCCACTCCCTGCTAGCCAACGAGGGCAGTTCTTC,CASSPLPASQRGQFF
TRBJ1-6,TRBV4-3,-,-,TGCGCCAGCAGCCAAGATGGGTTAACCAATTCACCCCTCCACTTT,CASSQDGLTNSPLHF
TRBJ1-4,TRBV4-2,few,TRBD1,TGTGCCAGCAGCCCAATGGACAGGGCAACTAATGAAAAACTGTTTTTT,CASSPMDRATNEKLFF
TRBJ2-4,TRBV5-1,-,TRBD1,TGCGCCAGCAGCGGCAGACAGGGGGCCGGGGAAAACATTCAGTACTTC,CASSGRQGAGENIQYF
TRBJ2-2,TRBV24-1,-,-,TGTGCCACCAGTGATAGGGGGGCGGCGCCGTTAAACACCGGGGAGCTGTTTTTT,CATSDRGAAPLNTGELFF
TRBJ1-1,TRBV20-1,-,-,TGCAGTGCTGTCCCGGGAGGGGGCACTGAAGCTTTCTTT,CSAVPGGGTEAFF
TRBJ2-2,TRBV11-3,few,-,TGTGCCAGCGGGGCAATGAACACCGGGGAGCTGTTTTTT,CASGAMNTGELFF
TRBJ1-2,TRBV3-1,-,-,TGTGCCAGCAGCCAAGGAGCGGGCCGCCCGGGTGGCTACACCTTC,CASSQGAGRPGGYTF
TRBJ2-5,TRBV10-3,few,-,TGTGCCACCGAGACCGAGGGGGGGGCGGAGACCCAGTACTTC,CATETEGGAETQYF
TRBJ1-2,TRBV6-1,few,-,TGTGCCAGCTCTCGGCCCATGGACTATGGCTACACCTTC,CASSRPMDYGYTF
TRBJ2-7,TRBV4-3,few,-,TGCGCCAGCAGCCATCGCCGGGATCCCGTATACGAGCAGTACTTC,CASSHRRDPVYEQYF
TRBJ1-4,TRBV6-6,few,TRBD1,TGTGCCACTATGGACAGGGATAATGAAAAACTGTTTTTT,CATMDRDNEKLFF
TRBJ2-3,TRBV20-1,-,-,TGCAGTGCTGATTGGGCTTCAGATACGCAGTATTTT,CSADWASDTQYF
TRBJ1-1,TRBV29-1,-,-,TGCAGCGTTGGTTACAGGGATGACACTGAAGCTTTCTTT,CSVGYRDDTEAFF
TRBJ2-5,TRBV12-3/TRBV12-4,-,-,TGTGCCAGCAGTTTAGGGACATACCAAGAGACCCAGTACTTC,CASSLGTYQETQYF
TRBJ2-5,TRBV7-8,-,TRBD1,TGTGCCAGCAGCGGTACAGGGGCCCCTAAGGGGACCCAGTACTTC,CASSGTGAPKGTQYF
TRBJ2-1,TRBV6-4,-,TRBD2,TGTGCCAGCAGTGACGCGACTAGCGGGAGTGAGCAGTTCTTC,CASSDATSGSEQFF
TRBJ2-7,TRBV5-6,-,-,TGTGCCAGCAGGTCCCGTACAGGGCCCCCCTACGAGCAGTACTTC,CASRSRTGPPYEQYF
TRBJ2-2,TRBV7-7,-,-,TGTGCCAGCAGCTTAGGGAGGGGAGGAACCACCGGGGAGCTGTTTTTT,CASSLGRGGTTGELFF
TRBJ2-3,TRBV15,few,-,TGTGCCACCAGCAGAGAACAGGGTTTTGGACTTACAGATACGCAGTATTTT,CATSREQGFGLTDTQYF
TRBJ2-2,TRBV29-1,few,TRBD2,TGCAGCGTTGGGGCTAGCGGGGACAACACCGGGGAGCTGTTTTTT,CSVGASGDNTGELFF
TRBJ2-5,TRBV11-1,-,-,TGTGCCAGCAGCTTGGCCAGGGCTGGATGGGAGACCCAGTACTTC,CASSLARAGWETQYF
TRBJ2-7,TRBV4-1,-,TRBD1,TGCGCCAGCAGCCAAGGTTTCGCAGGGGGTCTAAGAGAGCAGTACTTC,CASSQGFAGGLREQYF
TRBJ2-7,TRBV20-1,-,TRBD1,TGCAGTGCTAGACTAGGACAGGGTAACTACGAGCAGTACTTC,CSARLGQGNYEQYF
TRBJ2-1,TRBV7-9,many,TRBD2,TGTGCCAGCAGCGACAGGACTAGCGGGGACAATGAGCAGTTCTTC,CASSDRTSGDNEQFF
TRBJ2-1,TRBV20-1,-,-,TGCAGTGCTAGGGCTCCACAACCCCAGCAGTTCTTC,CSARAPQPQQFF
TRBJ2-2,TRBV4-3,-,-,TGCGCCAGCAGCCAAGCTACAGGGTTCAACACCGGGGAGCTGTTTTTT,CASSQATGFNTGELFF
TRBJ2-5,TRBV11-2,-,-,TGTGCCAGCAGCTCTTCGAGGGACTTCGGGACCCAGTACTTC,CASSSSRDFGTQYF
TRBJ1-2,TRBV7-2,few,-,TGTGCCAGCAGCTCATCTCGGACGTACTACGGCTACACCTTC,CASSSSRTYYGYTF
TRBJ2-7,TRBV6-5,few,-,TGTGCCAGCAGTTACACACAGGGTGCTCCCTACGAGCAGTACTTC,CASSYTQGAPYEQYF
TRBJ2-5,TRBV11-2,-,TRBD2,TGTGCCAGCAGCTTCGTAAGGGCACTAGCGGGGGGGTCCCTTCGGGAGACCCAGTACTTC,CASSFVRALAGGSLRETQYF